This TCR beta chain originates from a study of T cell clones after liver transplantation. Study summary: TCRbeta sequencing after a pre-transplant mixed lymphocyte reaction identified graft-donor-reactive clones, later tracked in post-transplant blood. Three of the eight recipients were HCV-positive; the rest had non-autoimmune, non-viral transplant indications. At least one year of complete immunosuppression withdrawal without enzymes over twice normal defined tolerance.

This clone was counted a few times. Its antigen is currently unknown. The CDR3 sequence is 16 residues long. Trimming took off 6 bases at V and 0 bases at J, with 15 bases between the two ends. Germline-derived CDR1 and CDR2 are SGHNT and YENEEA. Study-level results: Post-transplant time points were not standardized, so conclusions are preliminary.

Some clones are missing from TCRdb's copy, which holds only in-frame ones; the method was immunoSEQ multiplex PCR. The sample carries roughly 80,000 clones, around four fifths recorded once. V gene TRBV11-3 combines with J gene TRBJ2-1; a weak D match, TRBD2 (5 bases). Sequenced here: CD4+ T cells from blood, sampled at the 22-month timepoint. This clonotype was sampled from a human patient who received a liver transplant. Some T cells may have come from the graft donor. DNA of the CDR3: TGTGCCAGCAGTTTATCGGGATTCAGCTCCTACAATGAGCAGTTCTTC. Translation gives CASSLSGFSSYNEQFF.